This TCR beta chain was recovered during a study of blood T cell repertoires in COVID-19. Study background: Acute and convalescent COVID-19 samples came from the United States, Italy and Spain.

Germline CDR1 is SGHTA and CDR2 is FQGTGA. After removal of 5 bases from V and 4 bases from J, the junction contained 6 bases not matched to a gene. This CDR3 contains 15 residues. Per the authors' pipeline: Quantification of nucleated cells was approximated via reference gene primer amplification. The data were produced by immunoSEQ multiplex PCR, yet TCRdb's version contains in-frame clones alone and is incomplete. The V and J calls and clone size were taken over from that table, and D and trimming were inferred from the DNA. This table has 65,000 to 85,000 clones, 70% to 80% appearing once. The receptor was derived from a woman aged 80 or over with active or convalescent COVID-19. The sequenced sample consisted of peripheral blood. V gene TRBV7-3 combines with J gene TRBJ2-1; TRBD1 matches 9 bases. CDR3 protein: CASSTAGTGYNEQFF. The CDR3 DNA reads TGTGCCAGCAGCACAGCAGGGACAGGGTACAATGAGCAGTTCTTC.